These 6 T cell receptor beta chains share one sample of origin, sequenced in a study of cytomegalovirus exposure and HLA in healthy donors. The PCR was carried out with 60 Vbeta primers and 13 Jbeta primers. Sequencing was performed with immunoSEQ multiplex PCR; in TCRdb, only in-frame clones are kept and a portion is missing. The sample includes about 190,000 clones, roughly 83% of them seen just once. The sequenced sample was PBMCs. These receptors were obtained from a boy aged 2-15 years in good health and CMV-seronegative.

The chain combines TRBV7-8 with TRBJ2-3; 10 nucleotides match TRBD2. This CDR3 contains 16 residues. Germline V lookup: CDR1 SGHVS, CDR2 FQNEAQ. Unmatched junction bases numbered 12, after V lost 5 bases and J lost 7 bases. CDR3 sequence reads: CASSHREREGPHTQYF. The CDR3 nucleotides read TGTGCCAGCAGCCACCGGGAGCGGGAGGGCCCCCATACGCAGTATTTT.

The chain couples TRBV5-4 to TRBJ1-2; 8 bases agree with TRBD1. V shed 4 bases and J 5 bases; nucleotides not matched to a gene: 7. CDR1 and CDR2 from the germline V gene are SGHNT and YYREEE (reference sequence). The CDR3 contains 14 residues. CDR3: CASSDETGGYGYTF. The CDR3 DNA sequence: TGTGCCAGCAGCGATGAAACAGGGGGATATGGCTACACCTTC.

The chain joins TRBV18 to TRBJ1-1; D might be TRBD1 (5 bases). The CDR3 covers 15 residues. Germline V lookup: CDR1 KGHSH, CDR2 LQKENI. The V end was cut by 3 bases, the J end by 1 base, with 12 bases between. The CDR3 DNA follows: TGTGCCAGCTCACCGGAACGTCAGGGGAACACTGAAGCTTTCTTT. Its protein product is CASSPERQGNTEAFF. Full variable domain (rest looked up from reference TRBV18 and TRBJ1-1): NAGVMQNPRHLVRRRGQEARLRCSPMKGHSHVYWYRQLPEEGLKFMVYLQKENIIDESGMPKERFSAEFPKEGPSILRIQQVVRGDSAAYFCASSPERQGNTEAFFGQGTRLTVV.

The genes are TRBV19 and TRBJ2-1, with 9 bases matching TRBD2. Germline assignment: CDR1 LNHDA and CDR2 SQIVND (reference sequence). The CDR3 runs to 15 residues. With V trimmed by 5 bases and J by 2 bases, 4 bases remained unmatched. CDR3 sequence reads: CASSRTSEPYNEQFF. CDR3 coding DNA: TGTGCCAGTAGTCGGACTAGCGAACCCTACAATGAGCAGTTCTTC.

The rearrangement links TRBV11-2 to TRBJ2-7; D is unresolved. V gave up 4 bases and J gave up 6 bases, with 19 bases separating them. CDR1 and CDR2 from the germline V gene are SGHAT and FQNNGV. CDR3 length: 15 residues. CDR3 sequence (DNA): TGTGCCAGCAGCTCCATTACGTCCGGGTTGGGCGAGCAGTACTTC. Protein product: CASSSITSGLGEQYF.

The rearrangement joins TRBV7-2 to TRBJ2-3; no definite D call. CDR1 and CDR2 (germline): SGHTA, FQGNSA. V dropped 3 bases and J dropped 6 bases, with 19 bases sitting between them. The CDR3 loop spans 16 amino acids. The CDR3 is CASSFTKPGLGDTQYF. CDR3 DNA sequence: TGTGCCAGCAGCTTCACAAAGCCCGGATTGGGCGATACGCAGTATTTT.